The present TCR beta chain was sequenced within a study of beta chain features in type 1 diabetes. Study-level points and caveats: For Type 1 diabetes patients, all four CD4+ subsets carried TCRB CDR3s that were moderately but significantly shorter.

This clone occurred a few times. Its antigen is currently unknown. Sorting of CD4+ naive, central memory, regulatory and stem cell-like memory cells was performed via CD45RO/CCR7/CD25/CD127/CD95/CD27. The germline V gene encodes CDR1 LNHNV and CDR2 YYDKDF (reference sequence). The V gene lost 6 bases and the J gene lost 6 bases, with 15 bases spanning the gap. The CDR3 contains 14 residues. The isolated RNA, all of it, was reverse transcribed, so expressed TCRB transcripts were what got sequenced. Clones were read by immunoSEQ multiplex PCR, and TCRdb kept only the in-frame ones, dropping some. The top ten clones hold roughly 0.015% of a sample with a few hundred thousand clones, about 13% of them seen once.

The chain has TRBV15 and TRBJ1-5; D not resolved. The specimen was naive CD4+ T cells from blood. The TCR sequence derives from a woman under 30 with type 1 diabetes. The CDR3 coding sequence is TGTGCCACCAGGTCCAGTGGTTTCGTTCAGCCCCAGCATTTT. Residues: CATRSSGFVQPQHF.